This T cell receptor (beta chain) appears in the sequencing data of a study of T cells in Graves' hyperthyroidism and ophthalmopathy. The CDR3 sequence is 16 residues long. With 4 bases clipped from V and 3 bases from J, the junction kept 10 bases outside the gene matches. Per the germline V gene, CDR1 is MNHEY and CDR2 is SMNVEV (reference sequence). Amplification of TCR beta CDR3 regions was performed using RNA transcripts as template. Researchers ran a first-round RT-PCR on the TCR CDR3 using the HTBI primer set. From the multiplex PCR reads, TCRdb called clonotypes with MiXCR, one entry per CDR3 protein. The table includes about 640,000 distinct CDR3 sequences, roughly 20% detected once. The study based diagnoses on clinical symptoms, serum thyroxine and TRAb, thyroid ultrasound and orbital computed tomography.

This chain links TRBV27 with TRBJ2-5; 8 bases are shared with TRBD2. This TCR came from a man aged 25 to 40 with Graves' ophthalmopathy. The source material was blood. CDR3 sequence reads: CASSYPPGGGEETQYF. The CDR3 region has the DNA TGTGCCAGCAGTTACCCCCCGGGAGGGGGGGAAGAGACCCAGTACTTC.